This T cell receptor (beta chain) was documented in a study of T-cell memory formation after mild COVID-19. Broader study findings: Clones that contracted clustered mainly in CM and EM if CD4+ and in EMRA if CD8+.

A note on this clonotype: Its target is not known.

From 5'RACE with constant-segment primers came TCR alpha and TCR beta cDNA libraries that carried sample barcodes and UMIs. Each CDR3 protein gets one entry after TCRdb re-called the 5' RACE reads with MiXCR. Of some 250,000 distinct CDR3 sequences detected, about a sixth appear once; the ten largest clones hold 20% to 25%. CDR3 size: 14 residues. Germline loops: CDR1 MGHRA, CDR2 YSYEKL. Trimming took off 2 bases at V and 0 bases at J, with 8 bases between the two ends. Sequencing used PBMCs or a T cell subset sorted from them (not recorded which). The clonotype originates from a man between 18 and 29 years old who had mild COVID-19 (a few samples of this study predate the infection). Cell type and time point are not known. The chain couples TRBV4-1 to TRBJ2-7; the D is unclear. CDR3 loop: CASSQSDNSYEQYF. The CDR3 region has the DNA TGCGCCAGCAGCCAATCCGACAACTCCTACGAGCAGTACTTC.